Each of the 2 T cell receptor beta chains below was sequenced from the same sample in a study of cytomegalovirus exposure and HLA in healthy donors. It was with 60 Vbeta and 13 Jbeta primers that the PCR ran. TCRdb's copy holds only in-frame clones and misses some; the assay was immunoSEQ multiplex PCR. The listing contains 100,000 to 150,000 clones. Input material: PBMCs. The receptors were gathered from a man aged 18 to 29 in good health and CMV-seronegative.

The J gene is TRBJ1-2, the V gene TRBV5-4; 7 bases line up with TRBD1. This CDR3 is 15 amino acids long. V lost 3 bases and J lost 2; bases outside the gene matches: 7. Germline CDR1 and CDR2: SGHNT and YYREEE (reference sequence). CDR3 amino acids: CASSWGEQGNYGYTF. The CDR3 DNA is TGTGCCAGCAGCTGGGGCGAACAGGGGAACTATGGCTACACCTTC.

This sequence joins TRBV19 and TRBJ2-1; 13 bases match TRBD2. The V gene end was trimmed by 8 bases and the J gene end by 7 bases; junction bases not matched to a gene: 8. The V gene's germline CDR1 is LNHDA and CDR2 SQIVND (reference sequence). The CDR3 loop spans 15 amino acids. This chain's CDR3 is CASAGLAGAVNEQFF. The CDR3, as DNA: TGTGCCAGTGCCGGACTAGCGGGAGCAGTAAATGAGCAGTTCTTC.